Listed here are 14 T cell receptor beta chains from one sample, sequenced in a study of T cells in Graves' hyperthyroidism and ophthalmopathy. RNA transcripts were the template for amplifying TCR beta CDR3 regions. HTBI primers were used for first-round RT-PCR of the TCR CDR3. TCRdb reprocessed the multiplex PCR reads via MiXCR and lists one record per CDR3 protein. The profile shows about 400,000 distinct CDR3 sequences, about 14% of them singletons. The sequencing input was blood. The receptors were gathered from a man aged 45-65 years with Graves' ophthalmopathy.

For the CDR3, the DNA is TGTGCTTCCGGGAGGGACTCCTACGAGCAGTACTTC. It is translated as CASGRDSYEQYF. The chain uses TRBV19 and TRBJ2-7, with 8 bases fitting TRBD2. CDR1 and CDR2 from the germline V gene are LNHDA and SQIVND (reference sequence). The CDR3 loop spans 12 amino acids. Looking up the rest from reference TRBV19 and TRBJ2-7 gives the full variable domain: DGGITQSPKYLFRKEGQNVTLSCEQNLNHDAMYWYRQDPGQGLRLIYYSQIVNDFQKGDIAEGYSVSREKKESFPLTVTSAQKNPTAFYLCASGRDSYEQYFGPGTRLTVT.

This clonotype has a single count. The chain employs TRBV6-2 or TRBV6-3 and TRBJ2-3; 12 nucleotides line up with TRBD2. The CDR3 is made up of 19 amino acids. V gave up 7 bases and J gave up 5 bases; unmatched junction bases: 19. Germline V gives CDR1 MNHEY, CDR2 SVGEGT. CDR3 in DNA: TGTGCCAGCACACGGGACAGGGGAACTAGCGGGAGGAAGGGAGATACGCAGTATTTT. Protein product: CASTRDRGTSGRKGDTQYF.

This clonotype occurred many times. The J gene is TRBJ2-1, the V gene TRBV20-1; D unresolved. V dropped 2 bases and J dropped 7 bases, with 15 bases sitting between them. CDR1 is DFQATT, CDR2 SNEGSKA, per germline (reference sequence). This CDR3 contains 14 residues. The CDR3 spells CSARPRLLGNEQFF. The CDR3 nucleotides are TGCAGTGCTAGACCGCGACTTCTGGGGAATGAGCAGTTCTTC.

This clonotype appeared many times. The chain is built from TRBV20-1 and TRBJ2-7; TRBD2 matches at 10 bases. This CDR3 is built from 15 residues. The germline V gene encodes CDR1 DFQATT and CDR2 SNEGSKA (reference sequence). V shed 0 bases, J shed 4 bases, and the junction held 6 bases outside the gene matches. This chain's CDR3 is CSARDPASGSYEQYF. CDR3 DNA: TGCAGTGCTAGAGATCCGGCTAGCGGGAGTTACGAGCAGTACTTC.

Worth noting for this clonotype: At one end the junction does not follow the germline gene, possibly because of a read error. The chain has TRBV2 and TRBJ2-7, with 8 bases aligning to TRBD1. CDR3 length equals 12 residues. CDR1 is SNHLY, CDR2 FYNNEI, per germline. This chain's CDR3 is CASTRDRQDIDF. DNA for the CDR3: TGTGCCAGCACCCGGGACAGGCAAGATATTGACTTC.

This clonotype was observed at least ten times. The DNA of the CDR3 is TGTGCCTGGAGTATCGGAGGGGGAGGAGAGACCCAGTACTTC. This sequence encodes CAWSIGGGGETQYF. The chain combines TRBV30 with TRBJ2-5, with D tentatively TRBD1 or TRBD2 (6 bases each). Germline loops: CDR1 GTSNPN, CDR2 SVGIG (reference sequence). This CDR3 has 14 residues. V lost 2 bases, J lost 4 bases, and 14 bases lay in between. The full variable domain, in which reference TRBV30 and TRBJ2-5 provide the parts outside the CDR3, is SQTIHQWPATLVQPVGSPLSLECTVEGTSNPNLYWYRQAAGRGLQLLFYSVGIGQISSEVPQNLSASRPQDRQFILSSKKLLLSDSGFYLCAWSIGGGGETQYFGPGTRLLVL.

V gene TRBV9 combines with J gene TRBJ2-2; TRBD2 matches 10 bases. V was pared by 2 bases and J by 4 bases, with 2 bases of the junction left unmatched. The CDR3 has 15 residues. CDR1 and CDR2 from the germline V gene are SGDLS and YYNGEE. The CDR3 nucleotides read TGTGCCAGCAGCGTCACTAGCGGGGCCACCGGGGAGCTGTTTTTT. Encoded protein: CASSVTSGATGELFF. Filled out from reference TRBV9 and TRBJ2-2, the complete variable domain reads DSGVTQTPKHLITATGQRVTLRCSPRSGDLSVYWYQQSLDQGLQFLIQYYNGEERAKGNILERFSAQQFPDLHSELNLSSLELGDSALYFCASSVTSGATGELFFGEGSRLTVL.

This chain uses TRBV28 with TRBJ2-7, with D uncertain. The CDR3 extends over 14 amino acids. CDR1 and CDR2 (germline): MDHEN, SYDVKM. Trimming pared 4 bases from V and 2 bases from J, leaving 12 bases between. The CDR3 sequence: CASSSGPLPYEQYF. The CDR3 bases are TGTGCCAGCAGTTCCGGGCCACTACCCTACGAGCAGTACTTC.

The chain links TRBV19 to TRBJ2-2; the match to TRBD2 covers 9 bases. Germline CDR1 is LNHDA and CDR2 is SQIVND (reference sequence). J lost 4 bases, V lost 9 bases, and 21 bases had no gene match. This CDR3 is 19 amino acids long. The CDR3 sequence: CASWLSGVSGRSGTGELFF. The CDR3 DNA sequence: TGTGCCAGCTGGCTTTCGGGTGTTAGCGGGAGAAGCGGCACCGGGGAGCTGTTTTTT. Combining the CDR3 with reference TRBV19 and TRBJ2-2 gives the whole variable domain DGGITQSPKYLFRKEGQNVTLSCEQNLNHDAMYWYRQDPGQGLRLIYYSQIVNDFQKGDIAEGYSVSREKKESFPLTVTSAQKNPTAFYLCASWLSGVSGRSGTGELFFGEGSRLTVL.

The table lists this clonotype with many counts. The chain combines TRBV7-9 with TRBJ2-3; 7 bases fit TRBD2. This CDR3 comprises 15 residues. The J segment lost 2 bases and the V segment lost 3 bases, leaving 5 bases of the junction unmatched. The V gene's germline CDR1 is SEHNR and CDR2 FQNEAQ (reference sequence). CDR3 coding DNA: TGTGCCAGCAGCTTTGGCGGGAGTGCCACAGATACGCAGTATTTT. This translates into CASSFGGSATDTQYF.

V gene TRBV15 combines with J gene TRBJ1-2; TRBD1 agrees at 10 bases. Germline V gene data show CDR1 as LNHNV and CDR2 as YYDKDF (reference sequence). This CDR3 is 16 amino acids long. With V trimmed by 0 bases and J by 4 bases, 5 bases remained unmatched. CDR3 region: CATSRDPGQGSYGYTF. The CDR3 nucleotides are TGTGCCACCAGCAGAGATCCGGGACAGGGGAGCTATGGCTACACCTTC.

This clonotype has just a few counts. This chain joins TRBV5-6 and TRBJ2-7, with D perhaps matching TRBD1 (6 bases). Per the germline V gene, CDR1 is SGHDT and CDR2 is YYEEEE. The CDR3 contains 13 residues. V gave up 4 bases and J gave up 3 bases, with 11 bases separating them. CDR3 protein: CASSPGTYYEQYF. The CDR3 coding sequence is TGTGCCAGCAGCCCCGGGACATACTACGAGCAGTACTTC. The full variable domain, completed using reference TRBV5-6 and TRBJ2-7, is DAGVTQSPTHLIKTRGQQVTLRCSPKSGHDTVSWYQQALGQGPQFIFQYYEEEERQRGNFPDRFSGHQFPNYSSELNVNALLLGDSALYLCASSPGTYYEQYFGPGTRLTVT.

V usage is TRBV19 and J usage is TRBJ2-5; 9 positions agree with TRBD2. Unmatched junction bases numbered 11, after V lost 3 bases and J lost 6 bases. This CDR3 contains 16 residues. Germline CDR1 and CDR2: LNHDA and SQIVND (reference sequence). The CDR3 nucleotides are TGTGCCAGTAGTATTACAGCGGCTAGCGGGACTAAGACCCAGTACTTC. As protein: CASSITAASGTKTQYF. Using reference TRBV19 and TRBJ2-5 for the parts outside the CDR3, the full variable domain is DGGITQSPKYLFRKEGQNVTLSCEQNLNHDAMYWYRQDPGQGLRLIYYSQIVNDFQKGDIAEGYSVSREKKESFPLTVTSAQKNPTAFYLCASSITAASGTKTQYFGPGTRLLVL.

This clonotype was detected ten times or more. The chain employs TRBV5-1 and TRBJ2-1, with a weak D call TRBD2 (6 bases). V dropped 0 bases and J dropped 12 bases, with 10 bases sitting between them. The CDR3 runs 12 residues. Germline CDR1 is SGHRS and CDR2 is YFSETQ. CDR3 amino acids: CASSLEGRWQFF. As DNA, the CDR3 is TGCGCCAGCAGCTTGGAGGGGAGGTGGCAGTTCTTC.